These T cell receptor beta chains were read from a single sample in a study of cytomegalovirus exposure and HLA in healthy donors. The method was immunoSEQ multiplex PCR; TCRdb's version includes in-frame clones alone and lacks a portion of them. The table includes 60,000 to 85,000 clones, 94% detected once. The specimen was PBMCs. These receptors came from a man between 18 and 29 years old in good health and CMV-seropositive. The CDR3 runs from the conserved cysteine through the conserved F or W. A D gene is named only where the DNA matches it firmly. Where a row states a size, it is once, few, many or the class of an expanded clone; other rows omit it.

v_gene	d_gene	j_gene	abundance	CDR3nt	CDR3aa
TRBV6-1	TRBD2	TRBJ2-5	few	TGTGCCAGCAGTGGACTAGCGGGAGGGCCAGAGACCCAGTACTTC	CASSGLAGGPETQYF
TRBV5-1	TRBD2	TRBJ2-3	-	TGCGCCAGCAGCTTGGCCGGGTCTAGCGGGAGTATAGGTACGCAGTATTTT	CASSLAGSSGSIGTQYF
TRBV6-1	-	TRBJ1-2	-	TGTGCCAGCAGTGAAGGAGCAGGGAACTATGGCTACACCTTC	CASSEGAGNYGYTF
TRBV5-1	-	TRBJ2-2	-	TGCGCCAGCAGCTTGAGGCTGAGCGCCGGGGAGCTGTTTTTT	CASSLRLSAGELFF
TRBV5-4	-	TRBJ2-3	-	TGTGCCAGCAGCTTTCGCGCAGGGGGCACAGATACGCAGTATTTT	CASSFRAGGTDTQYF
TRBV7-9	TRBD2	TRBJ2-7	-	TGTGCCAGCAGCCCAACTAGCGGGAGTCAAGAGCAGTACTTC	CASSPTSGSQEQYF
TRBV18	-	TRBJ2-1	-	TGTGCCAGCTCACCGTCCGGCTCACGAGGTGAGCAGTTCTTC	CASSPSGSRGEQFF
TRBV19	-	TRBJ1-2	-	TGTGCCAGTAGCCCCGACACCTATGGCTACACCTTC	CASSPDTYGYTF
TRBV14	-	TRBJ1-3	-	TGTGCCAGCAGCCTCGGTGGAGGACCTGGAAACACCATATATTTT	CASSLGGGPGNTIYF
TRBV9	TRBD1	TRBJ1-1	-	TGTGCCAGCAGCCCGACAGGGCTGAACACTGAAGCTTTCTTT	CASSPTGLNTEAFF
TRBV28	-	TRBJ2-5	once	TGTGCCAGCAGCCAACCCCGTGCTCAAGGGGTAGGGCGGCCCAAAGAGACCCAGTACTTC	CASSQPRAQGVGRPKETQYF
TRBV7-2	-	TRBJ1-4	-	TGTGCCAGCAGCCTCCAGGCAACTAATGAAAAACTGTTTTTT	CASSLQATNEKLFF
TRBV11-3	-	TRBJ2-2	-	TGTGCCAGCAGCTTTGGGGGGGCGGACACCGGGGAGCTGTTTTTT	CASSFGGADTGELFF
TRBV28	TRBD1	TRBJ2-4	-	TGTGCCAGCAGAAAGGCAAGACAGGGTAAAAACATTCAGTACTTC	CASRKARQGKNIQYF
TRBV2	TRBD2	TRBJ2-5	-	TGTGCCAGCAGCGCCGCGCTAGCGGGGAACCAAGAGACCCAGTACTTC	CASSAALAGNQETQYF
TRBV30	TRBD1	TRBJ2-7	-	TGTGCCTGGAGTACAGGGGGCAAGCAGTACTTC	CAWSTGGKQYF
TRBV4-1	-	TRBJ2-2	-	TGCGCCAGCAGCCAGGACAGCGCGAACACCGGGGAGCTGTTTTTT	CASSQDSANTGELFF
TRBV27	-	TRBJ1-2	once	TGTGCCAGCACCACCGGGAGGGCTAACTATGGCTACACCTTC	CASTTGRANYGYTF
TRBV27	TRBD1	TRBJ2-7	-	TGTGCCAGCAGGGACAGGAGCTCCTACGAGCAGTACTTC	CASRDRSSYEQYF
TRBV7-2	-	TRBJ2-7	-	TGTGCCAGCTCCGGAGGGGACGCCTTCCGGGAGCAGTACTTC	CASSGGDAFREQYF